This T cell receptor (beta chain) was obtained from a study of blood T cells in healthy people across ages. Combining a sample-barcoded 5' primer with a J-beta primer mix, a second PCR ran for roughly 7 to 12 cycles. Each single sample gave us at least 2.5 million CDR3-containing paired-end reads. Using its own MiXCR run on the 5' RACE reads, TCRdb lists one record per CDR3 protein. Here the sample spans about 1.8 million distinct CDR3 sequences, 40% to 55% being singletons. The CDR3 has 16 residues. V lost 3 bases and J lost 5; bases outside the gene matches: 11. Per the germline V gene, CDR1 is SGHRS and CDR2 is YFSETQ.

The sequenced material came from blood. The source is a woman aged 40 to 50 in good health. This sequence joins TRBV5-1 and TRBJ2-1; TRBD1 agrees at 7 bases. CDR3 protein: CASSWGQLQRDNEQFF. Written as DNA, the CDR3 is TGCGCCAGCAGCTGGGGACAGCTCCAAAGGGACAATGAGCAGTTCTTC.